The T cell receptor (beta chain) under discussion was sequenced for a study of blood T cell repertoires in COVID-19 (dated by TCRdb to the early 2020s). General notes on the study: Samples from collaborators originated in the United States, Italy and Spain and spanned both the acute and convalescent phases of COVID-19. The prospective study material was composed of cDNA or gDNA derived from T cells, B-cell-depleted T cells, or PBMCs. Deeply sampled blood TCRbeta repertoires from subjects exposed to, actively infected with, or recovered from COVID-19 were included in the dataset. A freely available public database, intended as a resource for researchers studying the immune response to SARS-CoV-2, is where the repertoires were released. Samples were obtained from the ongoing ImmuneRACE study (first 160 participants) and from about 1,300 subjects provided by 6 global collaborators. A de-identified subject ID, COVID-19 status, age in years and sex were almost always included in the sample metadata. HLA class I and class II types, where available, came from metadata supplied by the sample provider rather than from assay-based typing.

Each collaborating institution followed its own protocols to collect whole blood in K2EDTA tubes. For TCRbeta analysis, collaborator samples were shipped as frozen whole blood, as isolated PBMCs, or as DNA extracted from either sample type. The immunoSEQ Assay, a bias-controlled multiplex PCR, was used to amplify TCRbeta CDR3 regions from genomic DNA. Per the source publication's procedure: The number of nucleated cells in each sample was estimated from the amplification of reference gene primers within the assay. To quantify the absolute abundance of each unique TCRbeta CDR3 rearrangement, sequence reads were collapsed and filtered. Productive Simpson clonality was computed per sample as the square root of Simpson's diversity index over productive rearrangements. The immuneACCESS repertoire file appears here via TCRdb, limited to in-frame rearrangements. These files lack a portion of the clones; in checked studies, under half of the deficit traces to unresolved V genes, and the cause of the others is not known. The DNA gave D and trimming, while V, J and clone size come from that table. The sample contains around 190,000 clones, roughly 84% of them found a single time. The ten largest clones represent about 1.5% of the sample.

V is cut by 8 bases and J by 3 bases, and the space between the germline ends is 16 bases. The CDR3 covers 14 residues, taking in both the cysteine and the phenylalanine. The CDR3 DNA has 42 bases and is translated from base 1. The germline V gene (reference sequence) sets CDR1 to MNHEY and CDR2 to SMNVEV. Results the study describes overall, beyond this receptor: Clinical and demographic metadata were provided uncurated, with the amount varying by source and participant.

As regards this clone: The target of this receptor is not known. The record has no base qualities; no much larger clone is one base away.

This TCR was recovered from a human donor in a cohort sampled during active COVID-19. Input material: peripheral blood. The sequence links TRBV27 to TRBJ1-2; TRBD1 could be the D gene, as 6 bases match. CDR3 loop: CASCRATGYYGYTF. The DNA is TGTGCCAGCTGTAGGGCAACAGGGTACTATGGCTACACCTTC.